This T cell receptor (beta chain) was recorded in a study of cytomegalovirus exposure and HLA in healthy donors. Study-level information: The study placed 80% to 90% of its approximately 360 genotyped donors in the Caucasian-associated ancestry cluster. Study-wide points: The majority of CMV-associated TCR beta chains were reported as apparently HLA-restricted in a later analysis.

A few counts support this clone. The antigen remains undetermined. Donors consisted of healthy bone marrow donors. The PCR made use of 60 Vbeta and 13 Jbeta primers. Original processing notes: Approximately 12 million of about 88 million unique TCR beta chains were shared, per a later count. TCRdb's copy holds only in-frame clones and misses some; the assay was immunoSEQ multiplex PCR. V, J and clone size are those of that table, while D and trimming were read from the DNA. The sample comprises more than 150,000 clones, approximately 80% of which are singletons, and around 1.2% rests with the top ten. Trimming at V came to 5 bases and at J to 2 bases, leaving 5 bases not matched to a gene. CDR3 size: 14 residues. The V gene's germline CDR1 is MNHNS and CDR2 SASEGT.

The chain is built from TRBV6-1 and TRBJ1-2; 7 bases match TRBD1. This clonotype was obtained from a girl aged 2 to 9 in good health and CMV-seropositive. Sequenced material: PBMCs. CDR3 protein: CASSSSQGNYGYTF. The CDR3 DNA sequence: TGTGCCAGCAGTTCTTCACAGGGGAACTATGGCTACACCTTC.